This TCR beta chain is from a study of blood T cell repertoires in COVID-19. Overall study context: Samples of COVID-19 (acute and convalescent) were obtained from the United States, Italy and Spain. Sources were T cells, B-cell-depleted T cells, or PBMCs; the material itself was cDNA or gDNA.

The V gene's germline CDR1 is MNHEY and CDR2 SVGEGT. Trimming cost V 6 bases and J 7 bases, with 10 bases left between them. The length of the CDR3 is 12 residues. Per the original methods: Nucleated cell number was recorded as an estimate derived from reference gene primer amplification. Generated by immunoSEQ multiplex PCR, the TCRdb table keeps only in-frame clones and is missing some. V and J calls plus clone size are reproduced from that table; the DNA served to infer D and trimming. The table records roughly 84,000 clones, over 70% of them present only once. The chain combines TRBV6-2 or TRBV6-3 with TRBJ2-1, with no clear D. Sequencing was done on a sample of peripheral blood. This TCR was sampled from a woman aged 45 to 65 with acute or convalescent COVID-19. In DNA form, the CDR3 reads TGTGCCAGCAGCACTGATTATAATGAGCAGTTCTTC. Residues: CASSTDYNEQFF.